Listed below are T cell receptor beta chains from one sample, sequenced in a study of T cell changes during pregnancy in multiple sclerosis. Assay used: immunoSEQ multiplex PCR; TCRdb lists only in-frame clones, some missing. The table includes about 75,000 clones, approximately 93% detected once. The material sequenced was CD4+ T cells from peripheral blood mononuclear cells, taken after pregnancy. Receptors were obtained from a female donor with multiple sclerosis, enrolled in a pregnancy study. Both conserved end residues are part of each CDR3. The D gene is left open where the match is weak. The listing skips clone size in some rows; elsewhere it reads once, few, many or a size class.

TRBD1 | TRBJ2-1 | once | TRBV7-2 | CASSLVGQGANNEQFF | TGTGCCAGCAGCTTAGTAGGTCAGGGGGCAAACAATGAGCAGTTCTTC
TRBD2 | TRBJ2-7 | . | TRBV13 | CASSLVTGGAYEQYF | TGTGCCAGCAGCTTAGTAACGGGAGGCGCCTACGAGCAGTACTTC
TRBD2 | TRBJ2-4 | . | TRBV2 | CASIGAPGLAGQLAKNIQYF | TGTGCCAGCATTGGAGCTCCGGGACTAGCGGGGCAGTTAGCCAAAAACATTCAGTACTTC
TRBD1 | TRBJ2-7 | . | TRBV7-6 | CASSLGVGQGAYEQYF | TGTGCCAGCAGCTTAGGCGTTGGACAGGGAGCTTACGAGCAGTACTTC
. | TRBJ2-1 | . | TRBV11-3 | CASSLVSDEQFF | TGTGCCAGCAGCTTAGTATCCGATGAGCAGTTCTTC
. | TRBJ2-1 | . | TRBV19 | CASSSLQFYNEQFF | TGTGCCAGTAGTAGTCTTCAGTTTTACAATGAGCAGTTCTTC
. | TRBJ2-3 | . | TRBV29-1 | CSVVVTIGADTQYF | TGCAGCGTTGTAGTTACTATCGGGGCAGATACGCAGTATTTT
. | TRBJ2-4 | . | TRBV6-1 | CATGLTKNIQYF | TGTGCCACCGGACTTACCAAAAACATTCAGTACTTC
. | TRBJ1-5 | . | TRBV5-6 | CASSSGVGSYSNQPQHF | TGTGCCAGCAGCTCGGGGGTAGGCAGTTATAGCAATCAGCCCCAGCATTTT
. | TRBJ2-7 | . | TRBV29-1 | CSVRTAYEQYF | TGCAGCGTTCGGACAGCCTACGAGCAGTACTTC
TRBD2 | TRBJ2-7 | . | TRBV6-5 | CASSYSMVAGGYEQYF | TGTGCCAGCAGTTACTCGATGGTAGCGGGAGGGTACGAGCAGTACTTC
. | TRBJ2-6 | . | TRBV28 | CASSVSGSGANVLTF | TGTGCCAGCAGTGTGTCAGGGTCTGGGGCCAACGTCCTGACTTTC
TRBD1 | TRBJ2-7 | . | TRBV10-3 | CAITNRGLDEQYF | TGTGCCATCACAAACAGGGGGCTCGACGAGCAGTACTTC
. | TRBJ1-1 | . | TRBV7-9 | CASSLTGGGNTEAFF | TGTGCCAGCAGCTTAACGGGGGGCGGGAACACTGAAGCTTTCTTT
. | TRBJ1-2 | . | TRBV6-6 | CASTSGYGYTF | TGTGCCAGCACCAGTGGCTATGGCTACACCTTC
. | TRBJ2-3 | . | TRBV14 | CASSQDLTDTQYF | TGTGCCAGCAGCCAAGACCTGACAGATACGCAGTATTTT
. | TRBJ2-3 | . | TRBV28 | CASEYTGTDTQYF | TGTGCCAGCGAGTACACAGGGACAGATACGCAGTATTTT
TRBD2 | TRBJ2-7 | once | TRBV30 | CAWRLAGVSSYEQYF | TGTGCCTGGAGGCTAGCGGGAGTATCTTCCTACGAGCAGTACTTC
TRBD2 | TRBJ2-5 | few | TRBV7-9 | CASSLRLAGGPLETQYF | TGTGCCAGCAGCTTAAGACTAGCGGGAGGGCCCCTGGAGACCCAGTACTTC
. | TRBJ1-2 | few | TRBV13 | CASSTRRLNNYGYTF | TGTGCCAGCAGCACCCGACGACTGAATAACTATGGCTACACCTTC
TRBD1 | TRBJ2-7 | . | TRBV19 | CASSIRQGGSYEQYF | TGTGCCAGTAGTATCCGACAGGGTGGCTCCTACGAGCAGTACTTC
. | TRBJ1-1 | . | TRBV25-1 | CASSESGRGTEAFF | TGTGCCAGCAGTGAATCGGGCAGGGGCACTGAAGCTTTCTTT
. | TRBJ2-6 | . | TRBV5-1 | CASSLSPLGRESGANVLTF | TGCGCCAGCAGCTTGTCCCCCCTTGGCAGGGAATCTGGGGCCAACGTCCTGACTTTC
. | TRBJ1-2 | few | TRBV5-6 | CASSRGPNYGYTF | TGTGCCAGCAGCCGGGGTCCTAACTATGGCTACACCTTC
TRBD2 | TRBJ2-1 | . | TRBV7-9 | CASRREGSYNEQFF | TGTGCCAGCAGGCGGGAGGGAAGCTACAATGAGCAGTTCTTC
. | TRBJ1-5 | . | TRBV19 | CASEGVDNQPQHF | TGTGCCAGTGAAGGGGTTGACAATCAGCCCCAGCATTTT